The present TCR beta chain was sequenced within a study of blood T cell repertoires in COVID-19. Overall study: Acute and convalescent COVID-19 specimens originated in the United States, Italy and Spain. The cDNA or gDNA used as material had been derived from T cells, B-cell-depleted T cells, or PBMCs.

Per the original data handling: Quantification of nucleated cells was approximated via reference gene primer amplification. Using immunoSEQ multiplex PCR, the repertoire was profiled, and TCRdb retains in-frame clones only, with some absent. V and J calls and clone size are those listed in that table; D and trimming were worked out from the DNA. This sample has around 140,000 clones, with around 83% found just once. The source of this sequence is a human donor in a cohort sampled during active COVID-19. Material: peripheral blood.

As DNA, the CDR3 is TGTGCCAGCAGTTACACGGGGGGCTGGGGTTCACCCCTCCACTTT. It translates to CASSYTGGWGSPLHF. The V gene is TRBV6-6, the J gene TRBJ1-6, with D tentatively TRBD1 (6 bases). The germline V and J ends were trimmed by 2 bases and 9 bases, with 14 bases remaining between them. Germline-derived CDR1 and CDR2 are MNHNY and SVGAGI (reference sequence). The CDR3 sequence is 15 residues long.